Ten or more counts support the clone carrying this T cell receptor (beta chain). Its antigen is undetermined. This record belongs to a study of immune heterogeneity within non-small cell lung tumors. Turning to the study itself: There were several squamous cell carcinomas, 10 non-squamous carcinomas and 1 tumor not otherwise specified.

Bulk tumor genomic DNA, 500 to 650 ng per sample, was the template. Several biopsies were spaced far apart within each primary tumor and obtained as surgery took place. Samples came from untreated patients having curative surgery for newly diagnosed non-small cell lung cancer. The CDR3 runs 11 residues. The ends lost 10 bases at V and 5 bases at J; junction bases unmatched: 3. The germline V gene encodes CDR1 MNHEY and CDR2 SVGEGT. Broader study findings: The high-frequency T-cell receptor beta clonotypes mostly did not match up between individual patients. Local T-cell clonality was recorded as moderately but significantly correlated with local tumor mutational burden, with R around 0.34. Site-unique high-frequency clones occurred alongside identical dominant CDR3 beta clonotypes that recurred across tumor sites within a patient.

The TCR beta CDR3 region was amplified by multiplex PCR employing 32 V and 13 J primers. TCRdb fed the multiplex PCR reads into MiXCR, producing one record per CDR3 protein. The repertoire includes 8,000 to 11,000 distinct CDR3 sequences, roughly 17% of them detected once, and roughly 3.7% sits in the top ten. Sequencing was performed on lung tumor tissue. The sequence was collected from a man between 40 and 49 years old with non-small cell lung cancer. The V and J genes are TRBV6-2 or TRBV6-3 and TRBJ2-7; 9 bases align to TRBD1. DNA for the CDR3: TGTGCCACCAGACAGGGGGACGAGCAGTACTTC. Translating it yields CATRQGDEQYF.